This T cell receptor (beta chain) was sequenced for a study of OX40 agonist ivuxolimab in advanced cancers. A single count supports this clone. The CDR3 has 14 amino acids. Germline V gives CDR1 MNHNY, CDR2 SVGAGI (reference sequence). J was trimmed by 3 bases and V by 4 bases; bases with no gene match: 4. This table comes from immunoSEQ multiplex PCR, and its TCRdb copy is limited to in-frame clones, with some not included. There are about 61,000 clones in the sample; about 88% occur only once, and approximately 0.54% lies in the top ten. V gene TRBV6-6 combines with J gene TRBJ2-7; 9 bases line up with TRBD1. The source was CD4+ or CD8+ T cells sorted from blood, collected in a trial of the OX40 agonist ivuxolimab. The TCR originated in an adult with an advanced solid tumor such as melanoma, head and neck, liver or kidney cancer. CDR3 nucleotides: TGTGCCAGCAGTTTGGGACAGGGAGTCTACGAGCAGTACTTC. It encodes CASSLGQGVYEQYF.